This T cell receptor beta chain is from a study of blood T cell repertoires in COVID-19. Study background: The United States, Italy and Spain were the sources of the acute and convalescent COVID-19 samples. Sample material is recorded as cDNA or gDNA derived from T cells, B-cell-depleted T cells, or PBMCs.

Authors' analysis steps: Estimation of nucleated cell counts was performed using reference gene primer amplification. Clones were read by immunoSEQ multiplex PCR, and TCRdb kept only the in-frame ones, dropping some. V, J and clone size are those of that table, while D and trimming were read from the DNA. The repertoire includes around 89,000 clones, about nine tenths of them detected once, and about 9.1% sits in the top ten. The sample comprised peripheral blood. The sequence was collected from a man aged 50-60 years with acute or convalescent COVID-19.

CDR3 loop: CASSQPGQGKAYEQYF. The CDR3 coding sequence is TGTGCCAGCAGCCAGCCCGGACAGGGGAAGGCCTACGAGCAGTACTTC. The chain recombines TRBV7-3 with TRBJ2-7; 9 bases are shared with TRBD1. CDR1 is SGHTA and CDR2 is FQGTGA in the germline V gene. V was clipped by 5 bases and J by 2 bases; unmatched bases: 10. The CDR3 consists of 16 residues.